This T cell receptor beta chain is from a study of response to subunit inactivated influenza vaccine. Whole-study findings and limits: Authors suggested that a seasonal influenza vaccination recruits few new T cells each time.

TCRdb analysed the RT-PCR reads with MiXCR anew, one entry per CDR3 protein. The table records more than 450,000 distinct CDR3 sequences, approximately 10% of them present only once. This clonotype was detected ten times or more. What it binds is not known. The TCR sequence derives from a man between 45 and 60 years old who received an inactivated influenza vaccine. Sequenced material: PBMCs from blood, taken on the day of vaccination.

This CDR3 reads CASSTGSEAASSYNEQFF. The CDR3 nucleotides read TGCGCCAGCAGCACAGGATCTGAGGCGGCCAGCTCCTACAATGAGCAGTTCTTC. The chain employs TRBV5-1 and TRBJ2-1; tentative D call: TRBD1 (5 bases). This CDR3 comprises 18 residues. CDR1 SGHRS and CDR2 YFSETQ come from the germline V gene. The V and J ends lost 4 bases and 0 bases respectively, with 20 bases between them.